This T cell receptor beta chain was sequenced in a study of T cell repertoires in cytomegalovirus infection. Study details: The study used recently identified HLA-C-restricted and well-studied HLA-B-restricted CMV epitopes. Signatures in public TCR beta sequences pointed to both CMV infection and matching HLA type.

Germline assignment: CDR1 MNHNY and CDR2 SVGAGI (reference sequence). The CDR3 runs 18 residues. Trimming removed 4 bases from V and 0 bases from J; junction bases left unmatched: 13. Regarding the study as a whole: HLA-C-restricted, CMV-specific TCR beta clonotypes were dominant ex vivo.

Turning to this clonotype: What it binds is unknown.

TCRdb fed the reads into MiXCR, producing one record per CDR3 protein. The table has approximately 990,000 distinct CDR3 sequences, around 32% seen once. The origin of this receptor is a human donor in good health (CMV status not recorded). Some clones in this sample may be carry-over from other donors' samples. The rearrangement uses TRBV6-6 and TRBJ2-3; 7 nucleotides agree with TRBD1. Sample: cultured CD8+ T cells from PBMCs, taken from culture after CMV antigen stimulation. The CDR3 protein is CASSLRSGQATSTDTQYF. DNA for the CDR3: TGTGCCAGCAGTTTGCGCTCCGGACAGGCAACTAGCACAGATACGCAGTATTTT.